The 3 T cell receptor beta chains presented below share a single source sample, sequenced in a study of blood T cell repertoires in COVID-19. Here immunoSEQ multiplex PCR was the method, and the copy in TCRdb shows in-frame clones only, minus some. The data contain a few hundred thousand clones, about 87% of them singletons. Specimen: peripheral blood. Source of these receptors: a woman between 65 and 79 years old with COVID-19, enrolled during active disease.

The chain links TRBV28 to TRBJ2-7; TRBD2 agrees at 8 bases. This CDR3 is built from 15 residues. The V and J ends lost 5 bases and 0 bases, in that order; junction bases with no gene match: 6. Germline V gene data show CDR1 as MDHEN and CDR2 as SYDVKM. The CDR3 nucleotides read TGTGCCAGCAGTACAGCGGGAGATTACTCCTACGAGCAGTACTTC. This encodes CASSTAGDYSYEQYF.

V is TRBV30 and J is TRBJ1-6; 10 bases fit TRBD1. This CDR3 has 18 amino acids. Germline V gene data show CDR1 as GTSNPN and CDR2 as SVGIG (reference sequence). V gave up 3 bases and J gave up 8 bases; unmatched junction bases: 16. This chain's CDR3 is CAWSDQTGTGDLDSPLHF. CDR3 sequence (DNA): TGTGCCTGGAGCGACCAAACCGGGACAGGGGATTTGGATTCACCCCTCCACTTT.

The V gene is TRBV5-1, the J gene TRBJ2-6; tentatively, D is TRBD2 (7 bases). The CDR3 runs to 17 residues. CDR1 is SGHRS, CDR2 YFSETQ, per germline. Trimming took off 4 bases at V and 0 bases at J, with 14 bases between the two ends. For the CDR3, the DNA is TGCGCCAGCAGCCTAGGGGGGGCCAGCTCTGGGGCCAACGTCCTGACTTTC. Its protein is CASSLGGASSGANVLTF.